This T cell receptor beta chain was captured in a study of monozygotic twins with inflammatory bowel disease. Broader study findings: In patient repertoires, differing immunosuppressive treatments may have added some variability. Healthy co-twins showed greater TCRbeta diversity (inverse Simpson) than IBD patients.

Each CDR3 protein gets one entry in TCRdb, which reprocessed the 5' RACE reads and gives no DNA. This table lists approximately 340,000 distinct CDR3 sequences. The length of the CDR3 is 16 residues. CDR1 and CDR2 (germline): MNHNS, SASEGT. Regarding this clonotype: Antigen: not known.

The sequenced sample was blood. This sequence joins TRBV6-1 and TRBJ2-3; no DNA is available, so the TRBD1 call from TCRdb remains unchecked. The origin of this receptor is a human donor with ulcerative colitis or Crohn's disease, or a healthy co-twin of an affected twin (not recorded which). The CDR3 here is CASSGDGGAGTDTQYF.